The present T cell receptor beta chain was sequenced within a study of blood T cell repertoires in COVID-19. As for the study in general: Donors in the United States, Italy and Spain gave samples during acute or convalescent COVID-19. PBMCs, B-cell-depleted T cells, or T cells provided the cDNA or gDNA that made up the material.

Germline CDR1 is PRHDT and CDR2 is FYEKMQ (reference sequence). Trimming stripped 6 bases from V and 7 bases from J, with 10 bases between. This CDR3 is 11 amino acids long. Original handling: Scientists estimated how many nucleated cells there were by amplifying reference gene primers. The method was immunoSEQ multiplex PCR; TCRdb's version includes in-frame clones alone and lacks a portion of them. V, J and clone size were drawn from that table, and D and trimming were deduced from the DNA. The table includes over 250,000 clones, approximately 90% detected once. Participant-reported clinical history was the basis for cohort assignment.

This receptor was identified in a woman aged 55 to 70 in a cohort exposed to, infected with or recovered from COVID-19 (not recorded which). The specimen sequenced was PBMCs or T cells enriched from blood (not recorded which). The genes are TRBV13 and TRBJ2-7; D might be TRBD2 (5 bases). The CDR3 DNA reads TGTGCCAGCAGTACCTCGGGGGAGCAGTACTTC. It codes for CASSTSGEQYF. The full variable domain, rest sourced from reference TRBV13 and TRBJ2-7, is AAGVIQSPRHLIKEKRETATLKCYPIPRHDTVYWYQQGPGQDPQFLISFYEKMQSDKGSIPDRFSAQQFSDYHSELNMSSLELGDSALYFCASSTSGEQYFGPGTRLTVT.